This T cell receptor beta chain is drawn from a study of blood T cells in healthy people across ages. Background on the study: The capture of about one barcoded beta molecule per two T cells was achieved by template switching.

Isolation per sample recovered at least 7 million PBMCs. Through a sample-barcoded 5' primer and a J-beta primer mix, a second PCR was run for roughly 7 to 12 cycles. Each cDNA molecule was tagged by a template-switch adaptor with 12 random nucleotides. TCRdb itself ran the 5' RACE reads through MiXCR, one entry per CDR3 protein. The table shows 1.5 million to 2 million distinct CDR3 sequences, with roughly 27% occurring only once. This receptor was obtained from a woman in her 30s in good health. Sequenced sample: blood.

The CDR3 protein is CASSQGSGDTEAFF. In DNA form, the CDR3 reads TGCGCCAGCAGCCAAGGGAGTGGGGACACTGAAGCTTTCTTT. The chain joins TRBV4-1 to TRBJ1-1; no clear D. Deletions cut 1 base from V and 3 bases from J, with 9 bases between. Germline CDR1 and CDR2: MGHRA and YSYEKL. This CDR3 has 14 residues.